The 7 T cell receptor beta chains below were found in one sample sequenced in a study of CD8+CD57+ T cells in acquired aplastic anemia. Profiling of TCR beta VDJ combinations and CDR3 sequences used genomic DNA as template. From the reads, TCRdb called clonotypes with MiXCR, one entry per CDR3 protein. The sample holds some 180,000 distinct CDR3 sequences, around 60% seen once. Before being chosen for sequencing, patients had shown CD8+CD57+ cell expansion by flow cytometry. The source material was sorted CD4+, CD8+, or CD8+CD57+ T cells (not recorded which) from PBMCs. These receptors came from a human donor with aplastic anemia.

This clonotype has a handful of counts. This rearrangement joins TRBV29-1 to TRBJ2-3; D remains ambiguous. This CDR3 is built from 15 residues. Germline V lookup: CDR1 SQVTM, CDR2 ANQGSEA. Trimming left V 0 bases short and J 3 bases short, with 13 bases between. This CDR3 is CSVEDPSRRTDTQYF. The CDR3, as DNA: TGCAGCGTTGAAGATCCGTCGCGACGTACAGATACGCAGTATTTT.

This chain connects TRBV24-1 to TRBJ2-1, with TRBD2 matching over 11 bases. Germline V gives CDR1 KGHDR, CDR2 SFDVKD. The V segment lost 6 bases and the J segment 6 bases; nucleotides outside the gene matches: 15. The CDR3 has 18 amino acids. The CDR3 protein is CATSPGLAGGRRSNEQFF. In DNA form, the CDR3 reads TGTGCCACCAGTCCTGGCCTAGCGGGGGGCCGCCGGAGCAATGAGCAGTTCTTC.

The rearrangement links TRBV15 to TRBJ2-7, with TRBD1 identical over 8 bases. V lost 0 bases, J lost 1 base, and 5 bases stayed unmatched. CDR1 is LNHNV, CDR2 YYDKDF, per germline (reference sequence). The CDR3 contains 16 residues. For the CDR3, the DNA is TGTGCCACCAGCAGAGAGACAGGGGACGGGTCCTACGAGCAGTACTTC. Translated: CATSRETGDGSYEQYF. The full variable domain, rest sourced from reference TRBV15 and TRBJ2-7, is DAMVIQNPRYQVTQFGKPVTLSCSQTLNHNVMYWYQQKSSQAPKLLFHYYDKDFNNEADTPDNFQSRRPNTSFCFLDIRSPGLGDTAMYLCATSRETGDGSYEQYFGPGTRLTVT.

The V call is TRBV29-1, the J call TRBJ2-7; 8 bases are a match to TRBD1. CDR3 length equals 11 residues. Trimming took 8 bases from V and 7 from J; bases not matched to a gene: 7. Germline CDR1 reads SQVTM; CDR2 reads ANQGSEA. CDR3 nucleotides: TGCAGCTCGGGACAGGCTGGAGAGCAGTACTTC. It specifies CSSGQAGEQYF.

A remark on this clonotype: The junction departs from the called germline gene at one end, perhaps through a read error. The chain joins TRBV14 to TRBJ1-1; D is unclear. CDR1 is SGHDN, CDR2 FVKESK, per germline. The length of the CDR3 is 11 residues. The CDR3 reads CAISLSREAFF. For the CDR3, the DNA is TGCGCCATCAGCCTGTCTAGAGAAGCTTTCTTT.

The rearrangement links TRBV7-8 to TRBJ2-7; TRBD1 matches at 7 bases. CDR1 SGHVS and CDR2 FQNEAQ come from the germline V gene. J was trimmed by 2 bases and V by 5 bases; bases with no gene match: 12. The length of the CDR3 is 16 residues. CDR3 loop: CASSQALGTDTYEQYF. The CDR3 region has the DNA TGTGCCAGCAGCCAAGCCCTCGGGACAGATACCTACGAGCAGTACTTC.

Many counts were recorded for this clonotype. V usage is TRBV20-1 and J usage is TRBJ2-3, with TRBD2 matching 12 bases. The germline CDR1 and CDR2 sequences are DFQATT and SNEGSKA (reference sequence). The J segment lost 0 bases and the V segment lost 6 bases, leaving 7 bases of the junction unmatched. The CDR3 extends over 16 amino acids. The CDR3 spells CSAMTSGGLSTDTQYF. The CDR3 DNA sequence: TGCAGTGCGATGACTAGCGGGGGCCTTAGCACAGATACGCAGTATTTT.